Sequencing of this T cell receptor (beta chain) was carried out in a study of response to subunit inactivated influenza vaccine. CDR3 length equals 16 residues. The germline V and J ends were trimmed by 5 bases and 5 bases, with 19 bases remaining between them. The table lists this clonotype with a few counts. TCRdb used MiXCR to reprocess the RT-PCR reads, holding one entry per CDR3 protein. The sample holds about 520,000 distinct CDR3 sequences; about 10% are singletons and the top ten take around 12%. This material consisted of PBMCs from blood, taken roughly 48 days after vaccination. The chain recombines TRBV12-3 or TRBV12-4 with TRBJ2-1; a weak D match, TRBD2 (6 bases). The TCR was taken from a man aged 45-65 years who received an inactivated influenza vaccine. The CDR3 DNA reads as TGTGCCAGCAGTCTCCTTATGGGGAGGCGGAACAATGAGCAGTTCTTC. Its protein is CASSLLMGRRNNEQFF.